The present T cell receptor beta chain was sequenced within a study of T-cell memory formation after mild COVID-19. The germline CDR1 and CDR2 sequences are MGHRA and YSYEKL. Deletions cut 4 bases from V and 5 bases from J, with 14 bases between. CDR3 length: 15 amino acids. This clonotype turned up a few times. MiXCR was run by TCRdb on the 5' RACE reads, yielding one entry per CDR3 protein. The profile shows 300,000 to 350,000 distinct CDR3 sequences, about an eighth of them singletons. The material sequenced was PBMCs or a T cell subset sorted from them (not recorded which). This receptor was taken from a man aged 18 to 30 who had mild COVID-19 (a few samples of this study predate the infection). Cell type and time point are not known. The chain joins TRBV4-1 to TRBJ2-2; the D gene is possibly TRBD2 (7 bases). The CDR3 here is CASSLGGTLTGELFF. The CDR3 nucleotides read TGCGCCAGCAGCCTGGGAGGGACATTAACCGGGGAGCTGTTTTTT.